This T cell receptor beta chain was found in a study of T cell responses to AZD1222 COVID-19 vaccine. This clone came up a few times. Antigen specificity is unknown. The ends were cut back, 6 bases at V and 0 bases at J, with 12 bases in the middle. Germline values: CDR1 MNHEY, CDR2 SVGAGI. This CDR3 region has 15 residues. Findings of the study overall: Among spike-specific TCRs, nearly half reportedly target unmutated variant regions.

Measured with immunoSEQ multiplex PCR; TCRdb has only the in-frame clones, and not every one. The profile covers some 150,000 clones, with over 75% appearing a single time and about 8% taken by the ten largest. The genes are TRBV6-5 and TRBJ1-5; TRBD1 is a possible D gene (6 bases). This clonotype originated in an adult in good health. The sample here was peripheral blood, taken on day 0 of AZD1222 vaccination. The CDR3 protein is CASRKTGFSNQPQHF. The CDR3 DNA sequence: TGTGCCAGCAGGAAAACAGGGTTTAGCAATCAGCCCCAGCATTTT.